Below, 5 T cell receptor beta chains from the same sample are listed, as sequenced in a study of T cell clonotyping in hematopoietic cell transplantation. Repertoires were generated with immunoSEQ multiplex PCR, while TCRdb's copy carries only in-frame clones and drops some. The repertoire holds approximately 12,000 clones, with 40% to 60% as singletons. Sequences were obtained from peripheral blood mononuclear cells. These TCRs come from a man aged 45-65 years in good health. Some clones in this sample may be carry-over from other donors' samples.

In this sample, this clone turned up a few times. The J gene is TRBJ2-7, the V gene TRBV29-1, with 8 bases matching TRBD1. The germline CDR1 and CDR2 sequences are SQVTM and ANQGSEA. This CDR3 comprises 13 residues. The ends lost 1 base at V and 3 bases at J; junction bases unmatched: 2. This CDR3 is CSVEGQGYYEQYF. CDR3 in DNA: TGCAGCGTTGAAGGACAGGGGTACTACGAGCAGTACTTC.

This chain joins TRBV30 and TRBJ1-1; D is possibly TRBD1 (6 bases). The V and J ends lost 3 bases and 4 bases respectively, with 9 bases between them. In germline, CDR1 is GTSNPN, CDR2 SVGIG (reference sequence). This CDR3 spans 12 amino acids. The chain's CDR3 is CAWSWGLTEAFF. In DNA, the CDR3 is TGTGCCTGGAGCTGGGGGCTCACTGAAGCTTTCTTT. Full variable domain (rest looked up from reference TRBV30 and TRBJ1-1): SQTIHQWPATLVQPVGSPLSLECTVEGTSNPNLYWYRQAAGRGLQLLFYSVGIGQISSEVPQNLSASRPQDRQFILSSKKLLLSDSGFYLCAWSWGLTEAFFGQGTRLTVV.

The V call is TRBV20-1, the J call TRBJ1-3; D gene ambiguous. This CDR3 has 11 amino acids. Germline CDR1 reads DFQATT; CDR2 reads SNEGSKA (reference sequence). Trimming removed 4 bases from V and 3 bases from J, with 4 bases in between. The CDR3 nucleotides are TGCAGTGCTAAGGTTGGAAACACCATATATTTT. It encodes CSAKVGNTIYF.

Only a few counts were recorded for this clone. The chain joins TRBV25-1 to TRBJ2-7; 8 nucleotides match TRBD1. V trimming: 5 bases; J trimming: 6 bases; junction bases outside the gene matches: 9. Germline V gives CDR1 MGHDK, CDR2 SYGVNS. The CDR3 has 14 residues. The CDR3 protein is CASSPGTGLLEQYF. CDR3 bases: TGTGCCAGCAGTCCCGGGACAGGCCTTCTCGAGCAGTACTTC.

This chain joins TRBV25-1 and TRBJ2-5; 7 bases match TRBD2. Germline CDR1 and CDR2: MGHDK and SYGVNS. The CDR3 runs to 12 residues. J lost 4 bases, V lost 10 bases, and 6 bases had no gene match. CDR3 DNA sequence: TGTGCCACCGGGGCTAGCGGAGAGACCCAGTACTTC. This codes for CATGASGETQYF.